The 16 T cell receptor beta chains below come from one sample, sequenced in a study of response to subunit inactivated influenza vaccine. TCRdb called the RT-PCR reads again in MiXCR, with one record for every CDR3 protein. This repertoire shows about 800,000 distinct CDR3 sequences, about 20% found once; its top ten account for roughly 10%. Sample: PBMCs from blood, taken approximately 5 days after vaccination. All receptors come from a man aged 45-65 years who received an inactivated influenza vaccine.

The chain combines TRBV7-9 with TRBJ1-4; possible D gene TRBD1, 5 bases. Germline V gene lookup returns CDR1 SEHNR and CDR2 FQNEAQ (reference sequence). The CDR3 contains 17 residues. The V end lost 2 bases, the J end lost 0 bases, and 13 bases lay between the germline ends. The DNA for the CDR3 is TGTGCCAGCAGCTTACCAGGGAGGGGTGCAACTAATGAAAAACTGTTTTTT. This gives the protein CASSLPGRGATNEKLFF.

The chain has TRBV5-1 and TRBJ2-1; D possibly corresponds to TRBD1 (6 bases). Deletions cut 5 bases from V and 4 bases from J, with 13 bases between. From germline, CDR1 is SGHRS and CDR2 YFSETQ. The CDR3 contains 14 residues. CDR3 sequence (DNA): TGCGCCAGCAGTCAGGGACAAGAATACAATGAGCAGTTCTTC. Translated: CASSQGQEYNEQFF.

The CDR3 region is CSAKPSAGTRRTKNIQYF. The CDR3 DNA sequence: TGCAGTGCTAAACCTTCAGCGGGAACGCGTCGAACCAAAAACATTCAGTACTTC. The rearrangement uses TRBV20-1 and TRBJ2-4; 7 nucleotides match TRBD2. V shed 4 bases, J shed 2 bases, and the junction held 17 bases outside the gene matches. The germline CDR1 and CDR2 sequences are DFQATT and SNEGSKA (reference sequence). The CDR3 runs 18 residues.

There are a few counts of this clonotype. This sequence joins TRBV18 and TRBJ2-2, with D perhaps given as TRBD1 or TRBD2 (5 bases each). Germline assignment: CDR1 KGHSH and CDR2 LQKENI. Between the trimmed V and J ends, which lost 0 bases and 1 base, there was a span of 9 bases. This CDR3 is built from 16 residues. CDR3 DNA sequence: TGTGCCAGCTCACCACCCGGGACGGGGAACACCGGGGAGCTGTTTTTT. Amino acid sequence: CASSPPGTGNTGELFF.

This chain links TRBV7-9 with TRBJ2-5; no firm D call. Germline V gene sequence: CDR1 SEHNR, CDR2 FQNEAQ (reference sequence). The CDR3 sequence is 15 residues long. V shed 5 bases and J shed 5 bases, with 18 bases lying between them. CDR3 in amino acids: CASSQPATLYETQYF. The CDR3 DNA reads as TGTGCCAGCAGCCAACCGGCTACACTTTATGAGACCCAGTACTTC.

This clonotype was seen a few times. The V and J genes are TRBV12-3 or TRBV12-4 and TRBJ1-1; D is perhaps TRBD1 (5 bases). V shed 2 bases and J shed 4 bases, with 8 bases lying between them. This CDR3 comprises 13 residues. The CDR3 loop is CASSLSGPTEAFF. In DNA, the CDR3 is TGTGCCAGCAGTTTATCAGGGCCCACTGAAGCTTTCTTT.

In DNA form, the CDR3 reads TGCAGTGCAATAGTTCGAACAGTCTCTAACTATGGCTACACCTTC. Translated: CSAIVRTVSNYGYTF. The rearrangement joins TRBV20-1 to TRBJ1-2; D gene ambiguous. The CDR3 sequence is 15 residues long. The V gene's germline CDR1 is DFQATT and CDR2 SNEGSKA (reference sequence). Trimming cost V 6 bases and J 0 bases, with 17 bases left between them.

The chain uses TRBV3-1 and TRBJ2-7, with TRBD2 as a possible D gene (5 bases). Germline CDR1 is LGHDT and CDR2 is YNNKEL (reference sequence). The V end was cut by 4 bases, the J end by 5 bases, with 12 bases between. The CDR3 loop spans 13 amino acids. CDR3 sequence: CASSRSTEDEQYF. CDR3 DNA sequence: TGTGCCAGCAGCCGGAGTACGGAGGACGAGCAGTACTTC.

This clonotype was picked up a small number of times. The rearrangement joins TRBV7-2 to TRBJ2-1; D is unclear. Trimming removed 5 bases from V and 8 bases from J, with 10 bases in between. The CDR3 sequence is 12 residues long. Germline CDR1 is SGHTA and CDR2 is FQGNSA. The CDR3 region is CASSPQLHEQFF. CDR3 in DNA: TGTGCCAGCAGCCCCCAGTTGCATGAGCAGTTCTTC.

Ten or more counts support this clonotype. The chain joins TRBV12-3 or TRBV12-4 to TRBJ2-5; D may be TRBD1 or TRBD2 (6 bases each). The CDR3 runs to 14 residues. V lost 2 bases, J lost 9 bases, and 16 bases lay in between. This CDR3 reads CASSLKALGGPQYF. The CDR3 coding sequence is TGTGCCAGCAGTTTAAAGGCCCTAGGGGGGCCCCAGTACTTC.

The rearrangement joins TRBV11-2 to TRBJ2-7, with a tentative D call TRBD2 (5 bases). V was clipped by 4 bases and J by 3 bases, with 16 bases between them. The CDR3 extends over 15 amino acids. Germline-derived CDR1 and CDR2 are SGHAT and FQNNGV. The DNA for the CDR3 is TGTGCCAGCAGCTCCCCCCGCTACAGCGGCTACGAGCAGTACTTC. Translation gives CASSSPRYSGYEQYF.

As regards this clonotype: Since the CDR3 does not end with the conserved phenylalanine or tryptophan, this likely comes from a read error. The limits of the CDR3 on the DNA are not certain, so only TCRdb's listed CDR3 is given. The CDR3 sequence is CASSQGRY. This sequence joins TRBV27 and TRBJ2-7; TRBD1, the D gene given by the table, was not confirmed from the DNA. Germline V lookup: CDR1 MNHEY, CDR2 SMNVEV (reference sequence). The CDR3 spans 8 amino acids, including both terminal residues.

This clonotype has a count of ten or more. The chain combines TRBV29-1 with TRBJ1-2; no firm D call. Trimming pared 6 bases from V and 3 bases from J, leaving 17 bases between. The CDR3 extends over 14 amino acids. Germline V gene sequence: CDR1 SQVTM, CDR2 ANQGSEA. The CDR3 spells CSVGGLRPDYGYTF. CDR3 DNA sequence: TGCAGCGTCGGAGGACTGCGCCCGGACTATGGCTACACCTTC.

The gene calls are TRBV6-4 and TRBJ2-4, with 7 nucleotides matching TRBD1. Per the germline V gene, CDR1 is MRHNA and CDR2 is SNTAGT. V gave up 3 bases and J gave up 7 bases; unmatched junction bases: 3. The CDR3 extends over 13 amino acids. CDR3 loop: CASSEGRGNIQYF. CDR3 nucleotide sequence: TGTGCCAGCAGTGAAGGCAGGGGGAACATTCAGTACTTC.

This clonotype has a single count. Here the CDR3 reads CASSYSSGGDWKLFF. The CDR3 region has the DNA TGTGCCAGCAGTTACTCGAGCGGGGGAGATTGGAAACTGTTTTTT. The chain uses TRBV6-5 and TRBJ1-4, with a weak D call TRBD1 (5 bases). CDR1 and CDR2 from the germline V gene are MNHEY and SVGAGI. The CDR3 spans 15 residues. V dropped 0 bases and J dropped 11 bases, with 16 bases sitting between them.

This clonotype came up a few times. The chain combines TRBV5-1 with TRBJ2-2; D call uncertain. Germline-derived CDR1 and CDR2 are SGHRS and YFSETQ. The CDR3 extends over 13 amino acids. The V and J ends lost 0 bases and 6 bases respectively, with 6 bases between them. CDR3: CASSLDSPGELFF. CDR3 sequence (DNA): TGCGCCAGCAGCTTGGATTCCCCCGGGGAGCTGTTTTTT.